The rows below give T cell receptor beta chains drawn from one sample of a study of shared clonotypes between healthy human individuals. The repertoire was sequenced with immunoSEQ multiplex PCR; TCRdb's copy has only in-frame clones and lacks some. The table lists about 380,000 clones, 96% of them singletons, with more than 0.3% in the top ten. Sequences were obtained from memory CD8+ T cells sorted from blood. These receptors were collected from a man younger than 40 in good health. The CDR3 runs from the conserved cysteine through the conserved F or W. The D gene is left open where the match is weak. Clone size is not always given. Where it is, it says once, few, many or a class for expanded clones.

>NA|NA|TRBV29-1|TRBJ2-7
CSVVEGVNEQYF
TGCAGCGTTGTTGAGGGAGTCAACGAGCAGTACTTC
>NA|NA|TRBV5-5|TRBJ2-7
CASSLNAGIEQYF
TGTGCCAGCAGCTTAAACGCGGGGATCGAGCAGTACTTC
>NA|NA|TRBV7-8|TRBJ1-5
CASSLARPTENQPQHF
TGTGCCAGCAGCTTAGCGCGGCCCACCGAAAATCAGCCCCAGCATTTT
>NA|NA|TRBV10-1|TRBJ2-1
CASSGGPRSSYNEQFF
TGCGCCAGCAGCGGAGGCCCTCGTAGCTCCTACAATGAGCAGTTCTTC
>NA|NA|TRBV11-3|TRBJ2-5
CASSLGRDPLQETQYF
TGTGCCAGCAGCTTAGGCCGGGACCCCTTACAAGAGACCCAGTACTTC
>NA|NA|TRBV2|TRBJ2-7
CASTRFASSYEQYF
TGTGCCAGCACTAGATTCGCAAGCTCCTACGAGCAGTACTTC
>TRBD2|NA|TRBV5-1|TRBJ2-7
CASSLLAGPYEQYF
TGCGCCAGCAGCTTACTAGCGGGTCCCTACGAGCAGTACTTC
>TRBD2|NA|TRBV29-1|TRBJ2-1
CSVEAGLAGEQFF
TGCAGCGTTGAAGCCGGACTAGCGGGTGAGCAGTTCTTC
>TRBD2|NA|TRBV7-9|TRBJ2-3
CASSRLAGITDTQYF
TGTGCCAGCAGCAGATTAGCGGGGATCACAGATACGCAGTATTTT
>TRBD1|NA|TRBV18|TRBJ2-5
CASSPPVGGDRVQETQYF
TGTGCCAGCTCACCACCAGTGGGCGGAGACAGGGTCCAAGAGACCCAGTACTTC
>TRBD1|NA|TRBV28|TRBJ2-7
CASRGTGDGYEQYF
TGTGCCAGCAGGGGGACAGGGGACGGTTACGAGCAGTACTTC
>TRBD2|NA|TRBV7-2|TRBJ2-1
CASSSGLAVYNEQFF
TGTGCCAGCAGCTCGGGACTAGCTGTGTACAATGAGCAGTTCTTC
>TRBD1|NA|TRBV4-2|TRBJ1-1
CASSQDLSLGQGLFTEAFF
TGTGCCAGCAGCCAAGATCTTTCACTCGGACAGGGCTTGTTCACTGAAGCTTTCTTT
>NA|NA|TRBV9|TRBJ2-1
CASSVDLNEQFF
TGTGCCAGCAGCGTGGACCTCAATGAGCAGTTCTTC
>NA|NA|TRBV13|TRBJ2-5
CASSSNSPTPYQETQYF
TGTGCCAGCAGCTCCAATTCTCCGACTCCGTACCAAGAGACCCAGTACTTC
>NA|NA|TRBV7-3|TRBJ2-1
CASSLSGYNEQFF
TGTGCCAGCAGCTTATCCGGTTACAATGAGCAGTTCTTC
>NA|NA|TRBV28|TRBJ1-5
CATQGLRGRNQPQHF
TGTGCCACCCAGGGCCTACGGGGGAGGAATCAGCCCCAGCATTTT
>NA|NA|TRBV6-5|TRBJ2-3
CASGYNSGLITDTQYF
TGTGCCAGCGGTTACAACTCGGGACTCATCACAGATACGCAGTATTTT
>NA|NA|TRBV20-1|TRBJ2-5
CSAHLQETQYF
TGCAGTGCGCACCTCCAAGAGACCCAGTACTTC
>NA|NA|TRBV28|TRBJ1-2
CASSLPSTHTF
TGTGCCAGCAGTTTACCCTCCACGCACACCTTC
>TRBD1|NA|TRBV5-4|TRBJ2-5
CASSFVGQGETQYF
TGTGCCAGCAGCTTTGTGGGACAGGGAGAGACCCAGTACTTC
>NA|NA|TRBV6-6|TRBJ2-7
CASTGLGSSYEQYF
TGTGCCAGCACCGGACTGGGGAGCTCCTACGAGCAGTACTTC
>TRBD2|NA|TRBV4-1|TRBJ2-2
CASSHGTSGGHGELFF
TGCGCCAGCAGCCATGGGACTAGCGGGGGACACGGGGAGCTGTTTTTT
>NA|NA|TRBV6-1|TRBJ2-3
CASNPGVRSTDTQYF
TGTGCCAGCAATCCAGGGGTCCGGAGCACAGATACGCAGTATTTT
>NA|NA|TRBV29-1|TRBJ2-1
CSVEGAPAEQFF
TGCAGCGTTGAAGGGGCCCCAGCCGAGCAGTTCTTC
>TRBD2|NA|TRBV7-9|TRBJ2-3
CASSFILSGDLTDTQYF
TGTGCCAGCAGCTTCATCCTTAGCGGGGACCTCACAGATACGCAGTATTTT
>NA|NA|TRBV5-1|TRBJ2-3
CASTSWGEDTQYF
TGCGCCAGCACGTCCTGGGGGGAAGATACGCAGTATTTT
>TRBD2|few|TRBV10-3|TRBJ2-7
CAISGTSGSSYEQYF
TGTGCCATCAGTGGGACTAGCGGGAGCTCCTACGAGCAGTACTTC
>TRBD2|once|TRBV2|TRBJ2-2
CASSEAFSGRAGELFF
TGTGCCAGCAGTGAAGCGTTTAGCGGGAGGGCCGGGGAGCTGTTTTTT
>TRBD2|NA|TRBV11-2|TRBJ2-1
CASSLGRLAGYNEQFF
TGTGCCAGCAGCTTAGGGAGGCTAGCGGGGTACAATGAGCAGTTCTTC
>TRBD2|NA|TRBV5-1|TRBJ2-7
CASSRTSGGPYEQYF
TGCGCCAGCAGCAGGACTAGCGGGGGACCCTACGAGCAGTACTTC
>NA|NA|TRBV18|TRBJ1-4
CASSPNRVNEKLFF
TGTGCCAGCTCACCAAACAGGGTTAATGAAAAACTGTTTTTT
>TRBD1|NA|TRBV12-5|TRBJ1-1
CASGMTGEYTEAFF
TGTGCTAGTGGTATGACAGGGGAGTACACTGAAGCTTTCTTT
>TRBD1|NA|TRBV2|TRBJ1-5
CASTATGQDQPQHF
TGTGCCAGCACTGCGACAGGGCAGGATCAGCCCCAGCATTTT
>NA|NA|TRBV10-1|TRBJ2-7
CASSDPKLSYEQYF
TGCGCCAGCAGTGACCCCAAACTCTCCTACGAGCAGTACTTC